The rows below give T cell receptor beta chains drawn from one sample of a study of T cells in Graves' hyperthyroidism and ophthalmopathy. TCRdb re-called the multiplex PCR reads through MiXCR, storing one row per CDR3 protein. Of under 700,000 distinct CDR3 sequences listed, around 46% are singletons. The sample taken for sequencing was peripheral blood or thyroid tissue (not recorded which). The source of these receptors is a young woman with Graves' hyperthyroidism. Both conserved end residues are part of each CDR3. A D gene is named only where the DNA matches it firmly. Size is stated for part of the rows, as once, few or many counts, or as a class when the clone is expanded.

d_call	clone_size	v_call	j_call	cdr3_aa	cdr3_nt
TRBD1	many	TRBV2	TRBJ1-2	CASREDRSEDGYTF	TGTGCCAGCAGGGAGGACAGGAGTGAGGATGGCTACACCTTC
TRBD1	NA	TRBV10-3	TRBJ1-5	CASSDPPGQGHQPQHF	TGTGCCAGCAGTGATCCGCCGGGACAGGGGCATCAGCCCCAGCATTTT
TRBD1	many	TRBV19	TRBJ1-2	CASSPRTGRDYGYTF	TGTGCCAGTAGTCCTCGGACAGGGCGGGATTATGGCTACACCTTC
NA	many	TRBV2	TRBJ1-2	CASSAGGRITSMNYGYTF	TGTGCCAGCAGTGCCGGGGGGCGAATAACAAGCATGAACTATGGCTACACCTTC
NA	many	TRBV12-3/TRBV12-4	TRBJ1-1	CASRRNTEAFF	TGTGCCAGCAGGCGGAACACTGAAGCTTTCTTT
NA	many	TRBV15	TRBJ1-1	CATSRDLGAAFF	TGTGCCACCAGCAGGGACCTCGGAGCAGCTTTCTTT
NA	NA	TRBV7-3	TRBJ1-5	CAWSPGVGDQPQHF	TGTGCCTGGAGTCCAGGAGTTGGCGATCAGCCCCAGCATTTT
TRBD1	once	TRBV10-3	TRBJ1-1	CATAGQANSEAFF	TGTGCCACGGCGGGACAGGCTAACTCTGAAGCTTTCTTT
NA	once	TRBV10-3	TRBJ2-7	CAISDLSGDSYEQYF	TGTGCCATCAGTGACCTTAGCGGGGACAGCTACGAGCAGTACTTC
NA	NA	TRBV2	TRBJ1-2	CASRSDRNYGYTF	TGTGCCAGCAGATCCGACAGGAACTATGGCTACACCTTC
NA	few	TRBV24-1	TRBJ2-7	CATSGDNSYEQYF	TGTGCCACCAGTGGAGACAACTCCTACGAGCAGTACTTC
NA	many	TRBV2	TRBJ1-1	CASSALRGANTEAFF	TGTGCCAGCAGTGCGTTACGGGGTGCGAACACTGAAGCTTTCTTT
NA	NA	TRBV2	TRBJ1-3	CASRQNGASGNTIYF	TGTGCCAGCAGACAAAATGGGGCCTCTGGAAACACCATATATTTT
NA	NA	TRBV5-4	TRBJ2-7	CASSLSQGVYEQYF	TGTGCCAGCAGCTTGTCCCAGGGAGTCTACGAGCAGTACTTC
TRBD1	NA	TRBV7-9	TRBJ2-5	CASSQTGMETQYF	TGCGCCAGCAGTCAGACAGGGATGGAGACCCAGTACTTC
NA	NA	TRBV7-8	TRBJ1-1	CASSLKWWAGTVNTEAFF	TGTGCCAGCAGCTTAAAATGGTGGGCCGGGACGGTGAACACTGAAGCTTTCTTT
TRBD2	NA	TRBV7-3	TRBJ2-7	CASSRTSGKNEQYF	TGTGCCAGCAGCCGGACTAGCGGGAAGAACGAGCAGTACTTC
NA	few	TRBV2	TRBJ2-2	CASRFYGVTGELFF	TGTGCCAGCAGGTTCTACGGGGTCACCGGGGAGCTGTTTTTT
TRBD1	NA	TRBV7-8	TRBJ2-5	CASRPGQPYQETQYF	TGTGCCAGCCGCCCGGGACAGCCTTACCAAGAGACCCAGTACTTC
TRBD2	NA	TRBV12-3/TRBV12-4	TRBJ2-7	CASSLGRGLSYEQYF	TGTGCCAGCAGTTTAGGGCGGGGACTATCCTACGAGCAGTACTTC
NA	NA	TRBV25-1	TRBJ1-4	CASSESGYLGKLFF	TGTGCCAGCAGTGAATCCGGCTATCTTGGAAAACTGTTTTTT
TRBD2	NA	TRBV7-6	TRBJ2-7	CASGSGGRMSYEQYF	TGTGCCAGCGGGTCGGGGGGACGGATGTCCTACGAGCAGTACTTC
TRBD2	NA	TRBV2	TRBJ2-7	CASSVGWSGRGYEQYF	TGTGCCAGCAGTGTCGGGTGGAGCGGGAGGGGATACGAGCAGTACTTC
TRBD2	NA	TRBV7-2	TRBJ2-7	CASSLAGGGWFVDEQYF	TGTGCCAGCAGCTTAGCGGGGGGGGGGTGGTTTGTCGACGAGCAGTACTTC
NA	once	TRBV24-1	TRBJ1-5	CATSDLQGSQETQHF	TGTGCCACCAGTGATTTGCAAGGGAGCCAAGAGACCCAGCATTTT
NA	many	TRBV15	TRBJ1-1	CATSTPSATEAFF	TGTGCCACCAGCACCCCATCCGCTACTGAAGCTTTCTTT
NA	few	TRBV19	TRBJ1-2	CASSIDPHSHGYTF	TGTGCCAGTAGTATAGATCCTCACTCCCATGGCTACACCTTC
NA	once	TRBV20-1	TRBJ1-1	CSARDQKEARNMNTEAFF	TGCAGTGCTAGAGATCAGAAAGAGGCCAGAAACATGAACACTGAAGCTTTCTTT
NA	many	TRBV19	TRBJ1-5	CASSSPRQPQHF	TGTGCCAGTAGTTCTCCGAGACAGCCCCAGCATTTT
NA	once	TRBV29-1	TRBJ2-3	CSVEGITEADTQYF	TGCAGCGTTGAAGGGATTACTGAGGCAGATACGCAGTATTTT